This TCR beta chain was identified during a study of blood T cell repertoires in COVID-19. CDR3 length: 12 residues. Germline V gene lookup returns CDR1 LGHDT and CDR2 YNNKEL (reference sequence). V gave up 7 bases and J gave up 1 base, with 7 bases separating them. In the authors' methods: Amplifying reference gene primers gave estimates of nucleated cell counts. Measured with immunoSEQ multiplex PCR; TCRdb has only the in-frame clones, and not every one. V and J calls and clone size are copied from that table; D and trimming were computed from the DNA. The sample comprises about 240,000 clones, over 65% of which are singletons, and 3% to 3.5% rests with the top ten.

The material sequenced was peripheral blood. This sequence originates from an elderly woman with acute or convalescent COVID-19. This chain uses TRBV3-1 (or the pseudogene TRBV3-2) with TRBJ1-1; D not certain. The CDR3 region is CASIAGNTEAFF. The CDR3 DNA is TGTGCCAGCATTGCAGGGAACACTGAAGCTTTCTTT.